These 6 T cell receptor beta chains share one sample of origin, sequenced in a study of blood T cell repertoires in COVID-19. Repertoires were generated with immunoSEQ multiplex PCR, while TCRdb's copy carries only in-frame clones and drops some. The data contain some 160,000 clones, more than 65% of them singletons. Material for sequencing was peripheral blood. The receptors originated from a man in his 70s with active or convalescent COVID-19.

The chain uses TRBV5-1 and TRBJ2-1; 8 nucleotides match TRBD2. Germline CDR1 and CDR2: SGHRS and YFSETQ. Trimming at V came to 0 bases and at J to 0 bases, leaving 5 bases not matched to a gene. The CDR3 is 17 amino acids. The CDR3 loop is CASSLAATSDSYNEQFF. The DNA for the CDR3 is TGCGCCAGCAGCTTGGCCGCGACTAGCGACTCCTACAATGAGCAGTTCTTC.

The chain is built from TRBV28 and TRBJ2-5; TRBD1 matches at 9 bases. Germline CDR1 MDHEN, CDR2 SYDVKM. The V segment lost 2 bases and the J segment 5 bases; nucleotides outside the gene matches: 6. The CDR3 is 15 amino acids. The CDR3 sequence is CASSLIRTGVETQYF. In DNA, the CDR3 is TGTGCCAGCAGTTTAATCCGGACAGGGGTCGAGACCCAGTACTTC.

V gene TRBV7-2 combines with J gene TRBJ1-2; D unresolved. Germline V CDR1 and CDR2: SGHTA, FQGNSA. The V gene lost 5 bases and the J gene lost 8 bases, with 15 bases spanning the gap. CDR3 size: 13 residues. The CDR3 coding sequence is TGTGCCAGCAGCCTCGACAAGGAGGGAGGCTACACCTTC. Translation: CASSLDKEGGYTF.

The chain is built from TRBV5-1 and TRBJ2-7, with 8 bases matching TRBD2. The CDR3 covers 15 residues. Per germline, CDR1 SGHRS and CDR2 YFSETQ. After removal of 0 bases from V and 4 bases from J, the junction contained 6 bases not matched to a gene. The CDR3 DNA follows: TGCGCCAGCAGCTTGGCCGTCACTAGCGGTTACGAGCAGTACTTC. Encoded protein: CASSLAVTSGYEQYF.

This clone was seen a single time. The CDR3 nucleotides read TGTGCCTCCGGAGGACAGCTTCAAGAGACCCAGTACTTC. This sequence encodes CASGGQLQETQYF. This chain links TRBV12-3 or TRBV12-4 with TRBJ2-5; maybe TRBD1 (6 bases). Between the trimmed V and J ends, which lost 11 bases and 2 bases, there was a span of 15 bases. This CDR3 comprises 13 residues.

The chain is built from TRBV4-3 and TRBJ1-1, with 7 nucleotides matching TRBD1. Germline V gives CDR1 LGHNA, CDR2 YSLEER. This CDR3 is built from 16 residues. V lost 4 bases and J lost 5; bases outside the gene matches: 13. The CDR3 loop is CASSPSPGAGGTEAFF. In nucleotides, the CDR3 is TGCGCCAGCAGCCCCAGTCCCGGGGCAGGGGGAACTGAAGCTTTCTTT.